A selection of T cell receptor beta chains follows, all from one sample in a study of T cells in Graves' hyperthyroidism and ophthalmopathy. A single record per CDR3 protein comes from TCRdb applying MiXCR to the multiplex PCR reads. In the table there are around 250,000 distinct CDR3 sequences, approximately 23% of which are singletons. Specimen: blood. These receptors were taken from a woman in her thirties or forties with Graves' ophthalmopathy. Each CDR3 is given with its conserved first and last residue. The D gene is left open where the match is weak. Expanded clones are given a class, and other clones once, few, many or no size at all.

J gene | clone size | V gene | D gene | CDR3 DNA | CDR3 protein
TRBJ2-3 | many | TRBV7-2 | TRBD2 | TGTGCCTCCCTAAAGACTAGCGGCACAGATACGCAGTATTTT | CASLKTSGTDTQYF
TRBJ2-5 | many | TRBV5-1 | TRBD2 | TGCGCCAGCAGCCCCGGGACTAGCGGGAGTAGGCCCCAAGAGACCCAGTACTTC | CASSPGTSGSRPQETQYF
TRBJ2-1 | many | TRBV20-1 | TRBD2 | TGCAGTGCTAGAAAGGGGGGGAGTAGCGGGAGAGGGGATGAGCAGTTCTTC | CSARKGGSSGRGDEQFF
TRBJ2-3 | . | TRBV27 | TRBD1 | TGTGCCAGCAGAAGGGACAGGGGGCCCACAGATACGCAGTATTTT | CASRRDRGPTDTQYF
TRBJ2-7 | many | TRBV28 | . | TGTGCCAGCAGTTTATCAGCAGGGGACTACGAGCAGTACTTC | CASSLSAGDYEQYF
TRBJ2-7 | many | TRBV5-6 | TRBD2 | TGTGCCAGCAGCCTGGAGCGGGGTAGCTGGGAGCAGTACTTC | CASSLERGSWEQYF
TRBJ2-2 | many | TRBV4-1 | TRBD1 | TGCGCCAGCAGCCACCTGACAGGGGGCGAGCCCGGGGAGCTGTTTTTT | CASSHLTGGEPGELFF
TRBJ1-5 | . | TRBV20-1 | TRBD1 | TGCAGTGCTCTGATTTTGGAGGGGGCGGGCGGCAATCAGCCCCAGCATTTT | CSALILEGAGGNQPQHF
TRBJ2-5 | . | TRBV10-2 | . | TGCGCCGGCCCGGGACGTAGGTTCCAAGAGACCCAGTACTTC | CAGPGRRFQETQYF
TRBJ1-1 | . | TRBV4-2 | . | TGTGCCAGCAGCCAAGGCGACATGAACACTGAAGCTTTCTTT | CASSQGDMNTEAFF
TRBJ1-2 | . | TRBV28 | TRBD1 | TGTGCCAGCAGTGAAACGACAGGGATAAACTTTGGCTACACCTTC | CASSETTGINFGYTF
TRBJ2-7 | many | TRBV19 | TRBD2 | TGTGCCAGTAGTATAGGTCCAGGTTTGGGACTACGCACCTACGAGCAGTACTTC | CASSIGPGLGLRTYEQYF
TRBJ2-5 | many | TRBV12-3/TRBV12-4 | TRBD2 | TGTGCCAGCAGTTTATACCCTAGCGGGGTCTCGGGGACCCAGTACTTC | CASSLYPSGVSGTQYF
TRBJ2-2 | many | TRBV24-1 | . | TGTGCCACACAGGACACGGCGGGTAACACCGGGGAGCTGTTTTTT | CATQDTAGNTGELFF
TRBJ2-7 | many | TRBV7-3 | . | TGTGCCAGCAGCTTAATTCGGGGGTCCCCCTACGAGCAGTACTTC | CASSLIRGSPYEQYF
TRBJ2-2 | . | TRBV5-1 | . | TGCGCCAGCGAAGGCGGGGCGAACACCGGGGAGCTGTTTTTT | CASEGGANTGELFF
TRBJ1-2 | . | TRBV5-1 | . | TGCGCCAGCAGCTTGTCAGGGGTGGATGGCTACACCTTC | CASSLSGVDGYTF
TRBJ2-2 | many | TRBV28 | . | TGTGCCAGCAGCCGCGGACCTAGAAGGGAGGAGCTGTTTTTT | CASSRGPRREELFF
TRBJ2-7 | many | TRBV6-5 | . | TGTGCCAGCAGTTATGGGTCAGGGGACAACGAGCAGTACTTC | CASSYGSGDNEQYF
TRBJ2-7 | . | TRBV29-1 | . | TGCAGCGTTGAAGGGGGGGACCGTCAGTACTTC | CSVEGGDRQYF
TRBJ2-5 | many | TRBV27 | TRBD1 | TGTGCCAGCAGCCGCCCCCGGGACAGGCCACAAGAGACCCAGTACTTC | CASSRPRDRPQETQYF
TRBJ2-5 | . | TRBV12-3/TRBV12-4 | TRBD2 | TGTGCCAGCAGTTATGGACTAGCGGGGGGGCCAGAGACCCAGTACTTC | CASSYGLAGGPETQYF
TRBJ2-2 | many | TRBV2 | TRBD1 | TGTGCCAGCAGTGACGACAGGGACACCGGGGAGCTGTTTTTT | CASSDDRDTGELFF
TRBJ1-1 | many | TRBV7-6 | . | TGTGCCAGCAGCCTACTCTCGTCAGGGCCCACTGAAGCTTTCTTT | CASSLLSSGPTEAFF
TRBJ2-7 | many | TRBV19 | TRBD2 | TGTGCCAGTAGTTTAAGGACTAGCGGGAGTGGTATGTACGAGCAGTACTTC | CASSLRTSGSGMYEQYF
TRBJ2-3 | many | TRBV29-1 | TRBD1 | TGCAGCGTTGAATTCTTGGGGGGACAGGGCACAGATACGCAGTATTTT | CSVEFLGGQGTDTQYF
TRBJ2-2 | few | TRBV20-1 | TRBD2 | TGCAGTGCTCAGAGAGAGACTAGCGGGAGGACGAACACCGGGGAGCTGTTTTTT | CSAQRETSGRTNTGELFF
TRBJ2-5 | . | TRBV20-1 | TRBD1 | TGCAGTGCTAAGGGGCCAGGACAGGGAGAGACCCAGTACTTC | CSAKGPGQGETQYF
TRBJ2-5 | many | TRBV7-8 | TRBD1 | TGTGCCAGCAGCTTCACAGGGGGCGGGGAGACCCAGTACTTC | CASSFTGGGETQYF
TRBJ1-5 | many | TRBV19 | . | TGTGCCAGTAGTATAGCGGTCAGGGGCCCGAATCAGCCCCAGCATTTT | CASSIAVRGPNQPQHF
TRBJ1-1 | many | TRBV5-1 | . | TGCGCCAGCAGCCAAAACATCGAGACTTTCTTT | CASSQNIETFF
TRBJ2-5 | medium-sized | TRBV6-2/TRBV6-3 | . | TGTGCCAGCAGTTACCATGCTAGCAGGGAGACCCAGTACTTC | CASSYHASRETQYF
TRBJ1-1 | many | TRBV27 | . | TGTGCCAGCAGTTTGACGAACAGGCTTGAAGCTTTCTTT | CASSLTNRLEAFF
TRBJ2-5 | many | TRBV7-9 | . | TGTGCCAGCAGCTTAGAGTCTGTCGGCAGCGCGTGGACCCAGTACTTC | CASSLESVGSAWTQYF
TRBJ1-5 | many | TRBV28 | . | TGTGCCAGCAGTTTATTGGTGGGGCTTAGCAATCAGCCCCAGCATTTT | CASSLLVGLSNQPQHF
TRBJ1-1 | many | TRBV19 | . | TGTGCCAGTAGTCGTCGGTCGGTGGGCAGTCTGAACACTGAAGCTTTCTTT | CASSRRSVGSLNTEAFF
TRBJ1-1 | many | TRBV14 | . | TGTGCCAGCAGCCGGACGGACAACACTGAAGCTTTCTTT | CASSRTDNTEAFF
TRBJ1-5 | many | TRBV28 | . | TGTGCCAGCAGTGCACAGGGAGGAGATCAGCCCCAGCATTTT | CASSAQGGDQPQHF
TRBJ1-5 | many | TRBV28 | . | TGTGCCAGCAGCCTGGATGACAGCAATCAGCCCCAGCATTTT | CASSLDDSNQPQHF
TRBJ1-3 | many | TRBV28 | . | TGTGCCAGCAGCCTGACAGTGAATGGAAACACCATATATTTT | CASSLTVNGNTIYF
TRBJ2-6 | many | TRBV4-1 | TRBD2 | TGCGCCAGCAGCCAAGATGGCCGGACTAGCCTATCCTCTGGGGCCAACGTCCTGACTTTC | CASSQDGRTSLSSGANVLTF
TRBJ2-7 | many | TRBV29-1 | . | TGCAGCGTTGAGATACAGGGTTCCGACGAGCAGTACTTC | CSVEIQGSDEQYF
TRBJ2-5 | many | TRBV25-1 | TRBD2 | TGTGCCAGCAGTGAATTGAGCGGGAGGGCTGAGACCCAGTACTTC | CASSELSGRAETQYF
TRBJ2-7 | once | TRBV20-1 | TRBD2 | TGCAGTGCTAGTACGGCTAGCGGGAAGGTTTACTACGAGCAGTACTTC | CSASTASGKVYYEQYF
TRBJ1-2 | . | TRBV6-1 | . | TGTGCCAGCACCCTATCGGGGTATAACTATGGCTACACCTTC | CASTLSGYNYGYTF